This is a list of T cell receptor beta chains from one sample in a study of T cell responses to AZD1222 COVID-19 vaccine. Using immunoSEQ multiplex PCR, the repertoire was profiled, and TCRdb retains in-frame clones only, with some absent. Of over 50,000 clones listed, around 80% were seen once; the top ten hold 4% to 5%. This specimen consisted of peripheral blood, obtained 28 days after the second AZD1222 dose. The receptors shown here come from an adult who received the AZD1222 COVID-19 vaccine. The CDR3 runs from the conserved cysteine through the conserved F or W. D genes are given only for firm matches. Rows may omit the clone size; those that give it use once, few, many or a size class.

>.|TRBV6-5|TRBJ1-1|.
CASNSVGANTEAFF
TGTGCCAGCAACAGTGTTGGTGCGAACACTGAAGCTTTCTTT
>.|TRBV21-1|TRBJ1-1|.
CASSPRGDRGTEAFF
TGTGCCAGCAGCCCAAGGGGAGACAGGGGCACTGAAGCTTTCTTT
>TRBD1|TRBV3-1/TRBV3-2|TRBJ2-7|.
CASSQQGASYEQYF
TGTGCCAGCAGCCAACAGGGGGCTTCCTACGAGCAGTACTTC
>.|TRBV7-3|TRBJ1-5|once
CASSFGVLRTRQPQHF
TGTGCCAGCAGCTTCGGGGTATTGAGGACTCGCCAGCCCCAGCATTTT
>TRBD2|TRBV9|TRBJ2-7|.
CASSRGGSVDEQYF
TGTGCCAGCAGCCGCGGCGGGAGTGTCGACGAGCAGTACTTC
>TRBD1|TRBV18|TRBJ2-7|.
CASSPTGTGGYEQYF
TGTGCCAGCTCACCAACCGGGACAGGGGGCTACGAGCAGTACTTC
>.|TRBV3-1/TRBV3-2|TRBJ2-5|.
CASSQAGETQYF
TGTGCCAGCAGCCAAGCGGGGGAGACCCAGTACTTC
>.|TRBV4-1|TRBJ1-6|.
CASSQDGPRGGSNSPLHF
TGCGCCAGCAGCCAAGATGGGCCCCGGGGGGGCTCGAATTCACCCCTCCACTTT
>TRBD1|TRBV7-8|TRBJ2-1|few
CASSLPPWQDRKYNEQFF
TGTGCCAGCAGCTTACCCCCCTGGCAGGACAGGAAATACAATGAGCAGTTCTTC
>.|TRBV7-9|TRBJ2-3|.
CASSLGRPLDTQYF
TGTGCCAGCAGCCTGGGGCGGCCGCTGGATACGCAGTATTTT
>.|TRBV3-1/TRBV3-2|TRBJ1-1|.
CASSPYRENTEAFF
TGTGCCAGCAGCCCCTACAGGGAAAACACTGAAGCTTTCTTT
>.|TRBV5-4|TRBJ1-5|.
CASSSQGTDQPQHF
TGTGCCAGCAGCTCCCAGGGGACCGATCAGCCCCAGCATTTT
>.|TRBV6-5|TRBJ1-6|.
CASGTGGSESPLHF
TGTGCCAGCGGAACTGGAGGGAGCGAATCACCCCTCCACTTT
>.|TRBV5-6|TRBJ2-3|.
CASSLESGLSTDTQYF
TGTGCCAGCAGCTTGGAGTCGGGGCTTAGCACAGATACGCAGTATTTT
>TRBD1|TRBV25-1|TRBJ1-2|.
CASNPRTGGAGGYTF
TGTGCCAGCAACCCTCGGACAGGGGGCGCGGGTGGCTACACCTTC
>.|TRBV6-1|TRBJ1-1|.
CASRLGQNTEAFF
TGTGCCAGCCGCCTTGGACAAAACACTGAAGCTTTCTTT
>TRBD1|TRBV2|TRBJ1-2|.
CASRGDRGRGGYTF
TGTGCCAGCAGGGGGGACAGGGGGCGAGGCGGCTACACCTTC
>.|TRBV2|TRBJ1-2|.
CASSAPQWGPDGWGYTF
TGTGCCAGCAGTGCTCCACAATGGGGGCCGGACGGATGGGGCTACACCTTC
>TRBD2|TRBV5-1|TRBJ2-1|.
CASSLALAGVDEQFF
TGCGCCAGCAGCTTGGCACTAGCGGGAGTGGATGAGCAGTTCTTC
>TRBD2|TRBV7-2|TRBJ2-7|once
CASSLESGGSYEQYF
TGTGCCAGCAGCTTAGAAAGCGGGGGCTCCTACGAGCAGTACTTC
>TRBD1|TRBV13|TRBJ2-1|once
CASSPRLSGGNEQFF
TGTGCCAGCAGCCCCCGGCTGTCAGGGGGAAATGAGCAGTTCTTC
>.|TRBV3-1/TRBV3-2|TRBJ1-5|few
CASSQEGAEQPQHF
TGTGCCAGCAGCCAAGAAGGGGCAGAACAGCCCCAGCATTTT
>TRBD1|TRBV2|TRBJ2-7|.
CASSEIQGTSHEQYF
TGTGCCAGCAGTGAGATACAGGGGACGTCCCACGAGCAGTACTTC
>.|TRBV20-1|TRBJ1-1|.
CSALQDTEAFF
TGCAGTGCCTTACAAGACACTGAAGCTTTCTTT
>.|TRBV27|TRBJ2-3|.
CASSLSGGASTDTQYF
TGTGCCAGCAGTTTGAGTGGGGGGGCAAGCACAGATACGCAGTATTTT
>TRBD1|TRBV6-1|TRBJ1-5|.
CASSESGQGWDQPQHF
TGTGCCAGCAGTGAAAGTGGACAGGGGTGGGATCAGCCCCAGCATTTT
>.|TRBV19|TRBJ1-1|.
CASSGGSYTEAFF
TGTGCCAGTAGTGGGGGTTCGTACACTGAAGCTTTCTTT
>TRBD1|TRBV7-8|TRBJ1-2|.
CASSLTDRGSGYTF
TGTGCCAGCAGCTTAACCGACAGGGGAAGTGGCTACACCTTC
>.|TRBV28|TRBJ1-1|.
CASAGMGLGEAFF
TGTGCCAGCGCCGGGATGGGGTTAGGTGAAGCTTTCTTT
>.|TRBV28|TRBJ2-5|.
CASNTGILQETQYF
TGTGCCAGCAACACCGGGATCCTTCAGGAGACCCAGTACTTC
>.|TRBV12-3/TRBV12-4|TRBJ1-5|once
CASSLRQNQPQHF
TGTGCCAGCAGTCTCAGACAGAATCAGCCCCAGCATTTT
>TRBD1|TRBV2|TRBJ2-7|.
CASTPDRGQGEQYF
TGTGCCAGCACCCCGGACAGGGGGCAAGGCGAGCAGTACTTC
>.|TRBV5-6|TRBJ1-2|.
CASSLAGLGVEGYTF
TGTGCCAGCAGCTTGGCCGGACTTGGAGTGGAAGGCTACACCTTC
>.|TRBV7-9|TRBJ2-3|once
CASSFGSGEERDTQYF
TGTGCCAGCAGTTTTGGATCAGGGGAAGAAAGAGATACGCAGTATTTT
>.|TRBV28|TRBJ2-7|.
CASSTASLGYF
TGTGCCAGCAGTACTGCCTCCTTGGGGTACTTC
>TRBD2|TRBV30|TRBJ2-7|few
CAWSVRRLAGIREQYF
TGTGCCTGGAGTGTACGTCGGCTAGCGGGGATTAGAGAGCAGTACTTC
>.|TRBV7-2|TRBJ1-1|.
CASKSDRNTEAFF
TGTGCCAGCAAGTCCGACAGAAACACTGAAGCTTTCTTT
>TRBD2|TRBV27|TRBJ2-3|.
CASSLLAGSQYF
TGTGCCAGCAGTCTTCTAGCGGGGTCGCAGTATTTT
>.|TRBV10-3|TRBJ2-3|.
CAIKVDTYDTDTQYF
TGTGCCATCAAAGTTGACACCTACGACACAGATACGCAGTATTTT
>.|TRBV7-2|TRBJ2-3|once
CASSSILSTDTQYF
TGTGCCAGCAGCTCCATCCTATCCACAGATACGCAGTATTTT
>.|TRBV5-6|TRBJ2-3|.
CASRPHVRRADTQYF
TGTGCCAGCAGACCCCATGTGAGGCGGGCCGATACGCAGTATTTT
>.|TRBV19|TRBJ1-2|.
CASSRDLRDKGYGYTF
TGTGCCAGTAGCAGAGACCTCCGGGACAAAGGTTATGGCTACACCTTC
>TRBD2|TRBV7-2|TRBJ2-1|.
CASSLWGTSGNEQFF
TGTGCCAGCAGCTTATGGGGGACTAGCGGCAATGAGCAGTTCTTC